This T cell receptor (beta chain) derives from a study of blood T cell repertoires in COVID-19. Study context: From the United States, Italy and Spain came samples of acute and convalescent COVID-19. Sample material is recorded as cDNA or gDNA derived from T cells, B-cell-depleted T cells, or PBMCs.

TCRdb's table, derived via immunoSEQ multiplex PCR, lists solely in-frame clones and lacks some. This repertoire shows over 200,000 clones, roughly 88% found once; its top ten account for 2.2%. V was shortened by 3 bases and J by 8 bases, with 11 bases between the two germline ends. CDR3 length: 14 residues. CDR1 is SEHNR, CDR2 FQNEAQ, per germline (reference sequence). This clonotype was sampled from a man aged 25-40 years who had recovered from COVID-19. V is TRBV7-9 and J is TRBJ1-6; a possible D gene is TRBD1 (6 bases). The sequenced sample was peripheral blood. As DNA, the CDR3 is TGTGCCAGCAGCTTCGCGGGGGGCGATTCACCCCTCCACTTT. It specifies CASSFAGGDSPLHF.